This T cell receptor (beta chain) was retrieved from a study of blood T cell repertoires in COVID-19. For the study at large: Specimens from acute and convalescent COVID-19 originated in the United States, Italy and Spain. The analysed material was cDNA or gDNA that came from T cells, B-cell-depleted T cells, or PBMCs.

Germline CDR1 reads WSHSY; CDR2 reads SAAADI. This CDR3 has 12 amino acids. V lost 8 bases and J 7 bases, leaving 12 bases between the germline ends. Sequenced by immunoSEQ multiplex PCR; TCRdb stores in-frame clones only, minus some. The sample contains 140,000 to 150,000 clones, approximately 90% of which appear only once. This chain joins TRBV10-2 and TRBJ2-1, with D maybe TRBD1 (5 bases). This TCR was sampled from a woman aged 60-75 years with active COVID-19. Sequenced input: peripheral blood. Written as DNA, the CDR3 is TGCGCCAGCTCTTTTCAGGGAAATGAGCAGTTCTTC. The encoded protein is CASSFQGNEQFF.